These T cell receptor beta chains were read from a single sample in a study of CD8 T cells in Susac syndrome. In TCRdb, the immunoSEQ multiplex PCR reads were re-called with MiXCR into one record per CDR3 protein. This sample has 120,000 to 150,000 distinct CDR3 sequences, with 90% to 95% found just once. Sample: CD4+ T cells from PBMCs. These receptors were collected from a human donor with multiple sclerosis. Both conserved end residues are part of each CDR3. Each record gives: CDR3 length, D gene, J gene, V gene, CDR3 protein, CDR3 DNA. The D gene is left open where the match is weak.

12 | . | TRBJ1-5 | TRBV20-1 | CSARKSNQPQHF | TGCAGTGCCCGGAAGAGCAATCAGCCCCAGCATTTT
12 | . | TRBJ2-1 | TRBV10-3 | CAISESSDEQFF | TGTGCCATCAGTGAGTCCTCAGATGAGCAGTTCTTC
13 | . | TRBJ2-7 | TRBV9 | CASSVVPNYEQYF | TGTGCCAGCAGCGTAGTCCCGAACTACGAGCAGTACTTC
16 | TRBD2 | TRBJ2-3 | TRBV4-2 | CASSQELAGLTDTQYF | TGTGCCAGCAGCCAAGAACTAGCGGGACTCACAGATACGCAGTATTTT
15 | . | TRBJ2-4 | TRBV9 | CASSVVPGDKNIQYF | TGTGCCAGCAGCGTAGTTCCTGGGGACAAAAACATTCAGTACTTC
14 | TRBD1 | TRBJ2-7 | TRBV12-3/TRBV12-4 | CASTLAEGAGEQYF | TGTGCCAGCACCCTAGCAGAGGGGGCGGGCGAGCAGTACTTC
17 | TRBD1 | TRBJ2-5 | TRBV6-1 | CASNRGTGSILGGDQYF | TGTGCCAGCAACCGGGGGACAGGGTCTATCCTCGGGGGTGACCAGTACTTC
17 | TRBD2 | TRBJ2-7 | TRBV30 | CAWGGRAQPSSHYEQYF | TGTGCCTGGGGAGGGAGGGCCCAGCCCAGTTCTCATTACGAGCAGTACTTC
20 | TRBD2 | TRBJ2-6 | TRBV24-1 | CATSDPVGDSGGSGANVLTF | TGTGCCACCAGTGATCCCGTGGGTGATAGCGGGGGCTCTGGGGCCAACGTCCTGACTTTC
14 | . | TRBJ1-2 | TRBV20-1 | CSARDTRQTYGYTF | TGCAGTGCTAGAGACACCCGACAGACCTATGGCTACACCTTC
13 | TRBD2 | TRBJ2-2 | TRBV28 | CASSQGGAGELFF | TGTGCCAGCAGTCAGGGAGGGGCCGGGGAGCTGTTTTTT
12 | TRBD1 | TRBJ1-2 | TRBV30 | CACTGGQAGYTF | TGTGCCTGTACCGGCGGACAGGCCGGCTACACCTTC
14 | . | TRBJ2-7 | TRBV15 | CATSRDLGDYEQYF | TGTGCCACCAGCAGAGATTTAGGGGATTACGAGCAGTACTTC
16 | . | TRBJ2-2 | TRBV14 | CASSHLSWANTGELFF | TGTGCCAGCAGCCACCTTAGCTGGGCGAACACCGGGGAGCTGTTTTTT
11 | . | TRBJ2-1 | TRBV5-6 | CASSTGTEQFF | TGTGCCAGCAGCACCGGGACAGAGCAGTTCTTC
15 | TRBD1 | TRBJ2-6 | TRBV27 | CASSPYRGGANVLTF | TGTGCCAGCAGTCCTTACAGGGGAGGGGCCAACGTCCTGACTTTC
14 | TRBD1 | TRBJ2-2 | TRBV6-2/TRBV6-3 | CASNDRVNTGELFF | TGTGCCAGCAATGACAGGGTTAACACCGGGGAGCTGTTTTTT
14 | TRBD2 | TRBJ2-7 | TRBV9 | CASSVAGTSYEQYF | TGTGCCAGCAGCGTAGCCGGGACTAGCTACGAGCAGTACTTC
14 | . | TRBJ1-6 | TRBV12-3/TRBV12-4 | CASSSLDRSSPLHF | TGTGCCAGCAGTTCCTTGGACAGAAGCTCACCCCTCCACTTT
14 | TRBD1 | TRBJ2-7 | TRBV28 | CASSLRGLGYEQYF | TGTGCCAGCAGTTTAAGGGGGCTCGGGTACGAGCAGTACTTC
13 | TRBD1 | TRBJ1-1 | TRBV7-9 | CASRLTGGTEAFF | TGTGCCAGCAGGCTAACAGGGGGCACTGAAGCTTTCTTT
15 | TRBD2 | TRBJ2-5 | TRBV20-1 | CSASLLAGAGETQYF | TGCAGTGCTAGCTTACTAGCGGGGGCGGGAGAGACCCAGTACTTC
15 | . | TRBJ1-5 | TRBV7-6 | CASSQGGGGSSPQHF | TGTGCCAGCAGCCAAGGTGGGGGTGGTAGTTCGCCCCAGCATTTT
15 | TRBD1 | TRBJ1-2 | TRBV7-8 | CASSLGGTGAGGYTF | TGTGCCAGCAGCTTAGGAGGGACAGGGGCGGGTGGCTACACCTTC
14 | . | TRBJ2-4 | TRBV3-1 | CASSQGNQGNIQYF | TGTGCCAGCAGCCAAGGAAACCAGGGGAACATTCAGTACTTC